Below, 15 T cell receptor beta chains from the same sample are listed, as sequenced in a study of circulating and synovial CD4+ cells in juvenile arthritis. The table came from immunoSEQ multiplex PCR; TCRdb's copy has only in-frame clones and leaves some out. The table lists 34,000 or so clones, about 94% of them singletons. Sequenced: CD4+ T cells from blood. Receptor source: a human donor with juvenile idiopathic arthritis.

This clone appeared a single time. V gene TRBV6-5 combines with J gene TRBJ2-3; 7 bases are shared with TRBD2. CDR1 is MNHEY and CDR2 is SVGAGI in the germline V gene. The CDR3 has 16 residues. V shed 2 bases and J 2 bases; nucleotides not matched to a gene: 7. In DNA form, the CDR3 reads TGTGCCAGCAGTTACGGTTTCGGGGGGACCACAGATACGCAGTATTTT. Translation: CASSYGFGGTTDTQYF.

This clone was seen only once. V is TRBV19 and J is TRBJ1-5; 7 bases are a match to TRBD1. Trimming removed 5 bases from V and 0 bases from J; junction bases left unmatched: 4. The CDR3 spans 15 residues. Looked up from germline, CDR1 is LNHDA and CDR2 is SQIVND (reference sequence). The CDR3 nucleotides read TGTGCCAGTAGTTCCCGGACAGGTAGCAATCAGCCCCAGCATTTT. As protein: CASSSRTGSNQPQHF.

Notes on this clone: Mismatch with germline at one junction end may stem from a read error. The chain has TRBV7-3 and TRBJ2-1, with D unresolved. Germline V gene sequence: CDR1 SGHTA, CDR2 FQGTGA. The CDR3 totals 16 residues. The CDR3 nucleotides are TGTGCCAGCGGCTTAAACACTAACCCCTCTCGCAATGAGCAGTTCTTC. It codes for CASGLNTNPSRNEQFF.

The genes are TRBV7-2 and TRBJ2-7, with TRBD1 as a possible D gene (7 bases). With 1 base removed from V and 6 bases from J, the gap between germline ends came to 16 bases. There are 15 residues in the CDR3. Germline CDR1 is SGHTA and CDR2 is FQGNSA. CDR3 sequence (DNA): TGTGCCAGCAGCTTAGTAGGAGGGGGCGGGTCCGAGCAGTACTTC. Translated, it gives CASSLVGGGGSEQYF.

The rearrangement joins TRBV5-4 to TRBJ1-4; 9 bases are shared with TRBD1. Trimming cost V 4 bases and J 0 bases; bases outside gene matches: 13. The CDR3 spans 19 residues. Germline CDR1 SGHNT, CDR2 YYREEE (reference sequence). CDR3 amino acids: CASSLHTGGVFPTNEKLFF. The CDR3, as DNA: TGTGCCAGCAGCCTCCACACAGGGGGCGTTTTCCCAACTAATGAAAAACTGTTTTTT.

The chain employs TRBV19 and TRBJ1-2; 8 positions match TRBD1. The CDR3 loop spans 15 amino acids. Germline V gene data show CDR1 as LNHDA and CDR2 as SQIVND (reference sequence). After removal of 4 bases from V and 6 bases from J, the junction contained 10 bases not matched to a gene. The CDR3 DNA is TGTGCCAGTAGTACTGACAGGGGAAGAGTGGATGGCTACACCTTC. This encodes CASSTDRGRVDGYTF.

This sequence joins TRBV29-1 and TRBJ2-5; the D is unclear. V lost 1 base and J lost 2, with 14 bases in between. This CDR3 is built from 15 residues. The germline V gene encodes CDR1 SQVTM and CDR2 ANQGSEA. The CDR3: CSVEGWYQEQETQYF. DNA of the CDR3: TGCAGCGTTGAAGGCTGGTACCAGGAACAAGAGACCCAGTACTTC.

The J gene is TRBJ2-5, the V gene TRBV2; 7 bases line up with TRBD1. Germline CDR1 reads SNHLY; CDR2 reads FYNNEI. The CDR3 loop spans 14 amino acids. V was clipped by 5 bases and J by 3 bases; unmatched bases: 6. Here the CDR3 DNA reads TGTGCCAGCAGTTCCGGGGACAGAAAAGAGACCCAGTACTTC. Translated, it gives CASSSGDRKETQYF. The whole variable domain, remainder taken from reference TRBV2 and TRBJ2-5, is EPEVTQTPSHQVTQMGQEVILRCVPISNHLYFYWYRQILGQKVEFLVSFYNNEISEKSEIFDDQFSVERPDGSNFTLKIRSTKLEDSAMYFCASSSGDRKETQYFGPGTRLLVL.

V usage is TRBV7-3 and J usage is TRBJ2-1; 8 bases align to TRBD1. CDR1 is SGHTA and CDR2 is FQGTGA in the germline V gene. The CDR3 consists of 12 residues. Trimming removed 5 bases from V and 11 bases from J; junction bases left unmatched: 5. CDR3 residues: CASSAAGGKQFF. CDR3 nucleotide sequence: TGTGCCAGCAGCGCCGCAGGGGGCAAGCAGTTCTTC.

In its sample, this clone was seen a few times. In DNA, the CDR3 is TGTGCCAGTAGTATCCCGGACAGAGGCTCCTACGAGCAGTACTTC. It is translated as CASSIPDRGSYEQYF. The chain links TRBV19 to TRBJ2-7; TRBD1 might be the D (6 bases). The length of the CDR3 is 15 residues. The V and J ends lost 3 bases and 0 bases respectively, with 12 bases between them. Looked up from germline, CDR1 is LNHDA and CDR2 is SQIVND (reference sequence).

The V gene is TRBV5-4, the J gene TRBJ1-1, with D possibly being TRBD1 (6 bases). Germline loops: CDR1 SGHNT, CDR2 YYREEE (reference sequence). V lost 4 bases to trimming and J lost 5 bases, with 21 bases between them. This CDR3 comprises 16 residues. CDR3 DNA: TGTGCCAGCAGCGACGGGAGGGGGGGGATGGGGACTGAAGCTTTCTTT. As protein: CASSDGRGGMGTEAFF.

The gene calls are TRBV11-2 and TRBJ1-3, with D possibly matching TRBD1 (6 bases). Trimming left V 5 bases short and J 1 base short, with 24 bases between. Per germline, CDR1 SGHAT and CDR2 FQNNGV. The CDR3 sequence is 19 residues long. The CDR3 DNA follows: TGTGCCAGCAGCCCTTATCCCTTAAGACAGGAAACATCTGGAAACACCATATATTTT. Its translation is CASSPYPLRQETSGNTIYF.

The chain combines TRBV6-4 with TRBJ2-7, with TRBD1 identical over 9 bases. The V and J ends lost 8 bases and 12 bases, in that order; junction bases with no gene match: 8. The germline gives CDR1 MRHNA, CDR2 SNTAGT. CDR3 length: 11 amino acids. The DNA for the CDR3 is TGTGCCAGCGGGGACAGGGCGGGCCGGTACTTC. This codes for CASGDRAGRYF.

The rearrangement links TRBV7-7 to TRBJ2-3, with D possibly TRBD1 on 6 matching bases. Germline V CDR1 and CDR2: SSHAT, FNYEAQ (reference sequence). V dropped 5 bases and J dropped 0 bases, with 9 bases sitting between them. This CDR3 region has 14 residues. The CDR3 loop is CASSPGHSTDTQYF. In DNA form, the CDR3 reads TGTGCCAGCAGCCCGGGACACAGCACAGATACGCAGTATTTT.

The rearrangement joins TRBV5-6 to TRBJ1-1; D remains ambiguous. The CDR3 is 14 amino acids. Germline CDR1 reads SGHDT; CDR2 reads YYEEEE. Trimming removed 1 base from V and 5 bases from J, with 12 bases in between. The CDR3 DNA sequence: TGTGCCAGCAGCTTGCCTCAAAGGCGGACTGAAGCTTTCTTT. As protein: CASSLPQRRTEAFF.